This is a list of T cell receptor beta chains from one sample in a study of cytomegalovirus exposure and HLA in healthy donors. Using immunoSEQ multiplex PCR, the repertoire was profiled, and TCRdb retains in-frame clones only, with some absent. The sample's table shows roughly 120,000 clones. Sequencing used PBMCs. The receptors come from a middle-aged man in good health and CMV-seronegative. CDR3s include the opening cysteine and the closing phenylalanine or tryptophan. D genes are given only for firm matches.

V	D	J	DNA	CDR3
TRBV15	.	TRBJ1-1	TGTGCCACCAGCAGAGAGAAAAGGGGTTGGACTGAAGCTTTCTTT	CATSREKRGWTEAFF
TRBV7-3	TRBD2	TRBJ2-1	TGTGCCAGCACGAAGACGGGAGGCACCTACAATGAGCAGTTCTTC	CASTKTGGTYNEQFF
TRBV11-2	.	TRBJ2-7	TGTGCCAGCAGCTTAGTCGGCGAGCAGTACTTC	CASSLVGEQYF
TRBV4-3	TRBD1	TRBJ2-7	TGCGCCAGCAGCCAGGGCAGGGGGCTCGAGCAGTACTTC	CASSQGRGLEQYF
TRBV5-1	TRBD2	TRBJ2-1	TGCGCCAGCAAACTAGCGGGAGCCCATGAGCAGTTCTTC	CASKLAGAHEQFF
TRBV5-1	.	TRBJ2-5	TGCGCCAGCAGCGCCGGACTGGGAGAGACCCAGTACTTC	CASSAGLGETQYF
TRBV7-6	TRBD2	TRBJ2-3	TGTGCCAGCAGCTTAGCTACTAGCGGGAGGGTTGATACGCAGTATTTT	CASSLATSGRVDTQYF
TRBV29-1	TRBD1	TRBJ2-2	TGCAGCGCCCGACAGGGGCCCGGGGAGCTGTTTTTT	CSARQGPGELFF
TRBV15	TRBD1	TRBJ2-7	TGTGCCACCAGCAGAGATCATCCGGGACAGGGGCACGAGCAGTACTTC	CATSRDHPGQGHEQYF
TRBV6-1	TRBD2	TRBJ2-7	TGTGCCAGCACGATTCTAGCGGGAGTCTACGAGCAGTACTTC	CASTILAGVYEQYF
TRBV7-2	TRBD1	TRBJ2-7	TGTGCCAGCAGCTCCCGGGACAGGGGTCCCCACGAGCAGTACTTC	CASSSRDRGPHEQYF
TRBV11-3	TRBD2	TRBJ2-3	TGTGCCAGCAGCTTAGAGGCTAGCGGGAGTACAGATACGCAGTATTTT	CASSLEASGSTDTQYF
TRBV11-2	TRBD2	TRBJ2-1	TGTGCCAGCAGCTTAGGGGGGGGTGAGCAGTTCTTC	CASSLGGGEQFF
TRBV11-2	TRBD2	TRBJ2-7	TGTGCCAGCAGCGGAGGACTAGCCCACGAGCAGTACTTC	CASSGGLAHEQYF